Listed below are T cell receptor beta chains from one sample, sequenced in a study of cytomegalovirus exposure and HLA in healthy donors. This table comes from immunoSEQ multiplex PCR, and its TCRdb copy is limited to in-frame clones, with some not included. Recorded for this sample: 150,000 to 200,000 clones. Sequenced material: PBMCs. These receptors originate from a man aged 25-45 years in good health and CMV-seronegative. CDR3s include the opening cysteine and the closing phenylalanine or tryptophan. Each record gives: J gene, D gene, V gene, CDR3 DNA, CDR3 protein. D genes are given only for firm matches.

TRBJ1-3 | - | TRBV20-1 | TGCAGTGCTAGAGACCTGGGGGGGGAAGGGTTT | CSARDLGGEGF
TRBJ2-7 | - | TRBV28 | TGTGCCAGCAGTTTGGCCTGGGCAGGGACCTACGAGCAGTACTTC | CASSLAWAGTYEQYF
TRBJ1-2 | - | TRBV27 | TGTGCCAGCAGTTTATCCTCTAACTATGGCTACACCTTC | CASSLSSNYGYTF
TRBJ1-1 | TRBD1 | TRBV6-1 | TGTGCCAGCAGAATGACAGGGATGAACACTGAAGCTTTCTTT | CASRMTGMNTEAFF
TRBJ2-2 | TRBD1 | TRBV5-1 | TGCGCCAGCAGCACGCAAGGACAGGGCGGGGAGCTGTTTTTT | CASSTQGQGGELFF
TRBJ2-7 | - | TRBV7-9 | TGTGCCAGCAGCTTACCGGGTCTTTACGAGCAGTACTTC | CASSLPGLYEQYF
TRBJ1-6 | - | TRBV5-1 | TGCGCCAGCAGCTTGGCCGGCCTAGCGGGATCACCCCTCCACTTT | CASSLAGLAGSPLHF
TRBJ2-2 | TRBD1 | TRBV29-1 | TGCAGCGTTCTGGGACAGGGGAACACCGGGGAGCTGTTTTTT | CSVLGQGNTGELFF
TRBJ2-7 | - | TRBV19 | TGTGCCAGTAGTATAGTTCCGACAAGCTACGAGCAGTACTTC | CASSIVPTSYEQYF
TRBJ2-7 | TRBD1 | TRBV6-1 | TGTGCCAGCAGTGTGGGGACAGGAAACTACGAGCAGTACTTC | CASSVGTGNYEQYF
TRBJ1-5 | - | TRBV20-1 | TGCAGTGCCGCGGGGGGGCAGCCCCAGCATTTT | CSAAGGQPQHF
TRBJ1-1 | TRBD1 | TRBV2 | TGTGCCTTTCAGGACAGGTGGAACACTGAAGCTTTCTTT | CAFQDRWNTEAFF
TRBJ2-7 | TRBD2 | TRBV2 | TGTGCCAGCAGTGAAGAGGCCCGACTAGCGGGAGGCTCCTACGAGCAGTACTTC | CASSEEARLAGGSYEQYF
TRBJ2-1 | - | TRBV9 | TGTGCCAGCAGCGTAGGACTAGGGAGCTCCTACAATGAGCAGTTCTTC | CASSVGLGSSYNEQFF
TRBJ2-5 | TRBD1 | TRBV5-1 | TGCGCCAGCAGCTTTCTGAACAGGGGTTCTGGTGAGCAGTACTTC | CASSFLNRGSGEQYF
TRBJ2-1 | TRBD2 | TRBV5-1 | TGCGCCAGCAGCTTAGTAGCGGGAGGAATCTACAATGAGCAGTTCTTC | CASSLVAGGIYNEQFF
TRBJ2-2 | - | TRBV10-2 | TGCGCCAGCAGTGAGGGGGCAGGGAAAATCCCCGGGGAGCTGTTTTTT | CASSEGAGKIPGELFF
TRBJ1-2 | - | TRBV5-6 | TGTGCCAGCAGCAAGGTGGCAGGGCCCTTCGGCTACACCTTC | CASSKVAGPFGYTF
TRBJ2-1 | TRBD2 | TRBV19 | TGTGCCAGTAGTATAACGCCGGGACTAGCGCTATACAATGAGCAGTTCTTC | CASSITPGLALYNEQFF
TRBJ1-5 | - | TRBV6-6 | TGTGCCAGCAGGGCGACGGGAGATAGCAATCAGCCCCAGCATTTT | CASRATGDSNQPQHF
TRBJ2-3 | - | TRBV30 | TGTGCCTGGAAAATAACAGGGTTGGGAGATACGCAGTATTTT | CAWKITGLGDTQYF
TRBJ2-7 | - | TRBV4-1 | TGCGCCAGCAGCCAAGCCCAGGGTCCCGAGCAGTACTTC | CASSQAQGPEQYF
TRBJ1-5 | - | TRBV27 | TGTGCCAGCAGTTGGTCAGGGGAAGGACAGCCCCAGCATTTT | CASSWSGEGQPQHF
TRBJ1-5 | TRBD1 | TRBV6-1 | TGTGCCAGCAGTGGGAGGCAGGGGGGCAATCAGCCCCAGCATTTT | CASSGRQGGNQPQHF
TRBJ2-2 | TRBD2 | TRBV5-1 | TGCGCCAGCAGCTTGGGCGGGGGCACCGGGGAGCTGTTTTTT | CASSLGGGTGELFF
TRBJ2-1 | - | TRBV14 | TGTGCCAGTAACCACGAGGGCAATGAGCAGTTCTTC | CASNHEGNEQFF
TRBJ2-7 | TRBD1 | TRBV6-1 | TGTGCCAGCAGTGATCGACAGGGGGCGAGTTACGAGCAGTACTTC | CASSDRQGASYEQYF
TRBJ2-5 | TRBD1 | TRBV5-1 | TGCGCCAGCAGCTTACAGGGGAGACAAGAGACCCAGTACTTC | CASSLQGRQETQYF
TRBJ1-2 | - | TRBV2 | TGTGCCAGCAGGGACCGACAGGCCCGCTATGGCTACACCTTC | CASRDRQARYGYTF
TRBJ1-5 | TRBD1 | TRBV15 | TGTGCCACCAGCCCTCGACAGGGTTGGAATCAGCCCCAGCATTTT | CATSPRQGWNQPQHF
TRBJ1-2 | TRBD1 | TRBV6-4 | TGTGCCAGCAGTCTGACCCCTAGGACAGGACGGGATGGCTACACCTTC | CASSLTPRTGRDGYTF
TRBJ2-2 | - | TRBV18 | TGTGCCAGCTCACCGGAGACAGACACCGGGGAGCTGTTTTTT | CASSPETDTGELFF
TRBJ2-3 | TRBD1 | TRBV25-1 | TGTGCCAGCAGTGGCCGACAGGGTCCCTCCTCAGATACGCAGTATTTT | CASSGRQGPSSDTQYF